The 14 T cell receptor beta chains in this list originate from one sample, sequenced in a study of T cells after yellow fever vaccination. TCRdb itself ran the 5' RACE reads through MiXCR, one entry per CDR3 protein. Found here are 230,000 or so distinct CDR3 sequences, about 3.9% of them singletons; the top ten hold under 20%. This specimen was PBMCs, taken 15 days after the yellow fever booster vaccination. These receptor sequences come from a young man who received the YFV17D yellow fever vaccine.

At least ten counts were recorded for this clonotype. The chain combines TRBV7-3 with TRBJ2-1; possibly TRBD1 for D (6 bases). Trimming took off 5 bases at V and 9 bases at J, with 17 bases between the two ends. The CDR3 consists of 14 residues. The germline V gene has CDR1 SGHTA and CDR2 FQGTGA. The CDR3 DNA follows: TGTGCCAGCAGCCTAAATACAGGGCGTGCTGAGCAGTTCTTC. It is translated as CASSLNTGRAEQFF.

This clonotype occurred many times. The chain recombines TRBV7-8 with TRBJ2-5, with 7 bases identical to TRBD2. The CDR3 spans 16 residues. With V trimmed by 2 bases and J by 1 base, 7 bases remained unmatched. From germline, CDR1 is SGHVS and CDR2 FQNEAQ. This chain's CDR3 is CASSLSNGLVQETQYF. CDR3 sequence (DNA): TGTGCCAGCAGCTTATCTAATGGACTAGTCCAAGAGACCCAGTACTTC.

This clonotype occurred many times. This chain uses TRBV5-1 with TRBJ1-4, with 7 bases identical to TRBD1. From germline, CDR1 is SGHRS and CDR2 YFSETQ. J was trimmed by 8 bases and V by 4 bases; bases with no gene match: 11. This CDR3 is built from 15 residues. CDR3 DNA sequence: TGCGCCAGCAGCCCGCTGACAGGGATTGAGGAAAAACTGTTTTTT. Its protein is CASSPLTGIEEKLFF. Filled out from reference TRBV5-1 and TRBJ1-4, the complete variable domain reads KAGVTQTPRYLIKTRGQQVTLSCSPISGHRSVSWYQQTPGQGLQFLFEYFSETQRNKGNFPGRFSGRQFSNSRSEMNVSTLELGDSALYLCASSPLTGIEEKLFFGSGTQLSVL.

This clonotype was counted ten times or more. This rearrangement joins TRBV15 to TRBJ1-3; a possible D gene is TRBD1 (5 bases). The CDR3 totals 15 residues. The germline V gene has CDR1 LNHNV and CDR2 YYDKDF (reference sequence). Trimming removed 2 bases at V and 2 bases at J, with 10 bases between. The DNA of the CDR3 is TGTGCCACCAGCAGACCAGGGATGACTGGAAACACCATATATTTT. Protein: CATSRPGMTGNTIYF. Full variable domain (remainder filled in from reference TRBV15 and TRBJ1-3): DAMVIQNPRYQVTQFGKPVTLSCSQTLNHNVMYWYQQKSSQAPKLLFHYYDKDFNNEADTPDNFQSRRPNTSFCFLDIRSPGLGDTAMYLCATSRPGMTGNTIYFGEGSWLTVV.

There are many counts of this clonotype. The chain joins TRBV6-2 or TRBV6-3 to TRBJ2-1; the D is unclear. The V end was cut by 5 bases, the J end by 4 bases, with 15 bases between. In germline, CDR1 is MNHEY, CDR2 SVGEGT. This CDR3 is built from 15 residues. Written as DNA, the CDR3 is TGTGCCAGCAGTAATGTTGCGACGGATTACAATGAGCAGTTCTTC. This translates into CASSNVATDYNEQFF.

There are a few counts of this clonotype. The J gene is TRBJ2-2, the V gene TRBV28; 8 bases align to TRBD2. Germline trimming cut 7 bases from V and 6 bases from J; bases unmatched to any gene: 10. This CDR3 is 15 amino acids long. From germline, CDR1 is MDHEN and CDR2 SYDVKM. The CDR3 DNA reads TGTGCCAGCACCTCGTCGCGGGAGGTAGCCGGGGAGCTGTTTTTT. Translated: CASTSSREVAGELFF. The entire variable domain, with the rest obtained from reference TRBV28 and TRBJ2-2, is as follows: DVKVTQSSRYLVKRTGEKVFLECVQDMDHENMFWYRQDPGLGLRLIYFSYDVKMKEKGDIPEGYSVSREKKERFSLILESASTNQTSMYLCASTSSREVAGELFFGEGSRLTVL.

This clonotype showed up many times. This sequence joins TRBV19 and TRBJ2-7, with D tentatively TRBD1 (6 bases). With 10 bases removed from V and 3 bases from J, the gap between germline ends came to 16 bases. CDR1 is LNHDA, CDR2 SQIVND, per germline (reference sequence). The CDR3 contains 13 residues. The CDR3 here is CATTQGRGYEQYF. CDR3 nucleotides: TGTGCCACCACACAGGGTCGAGGCTACGAGCAGTACTTC.

Many counts were recorded for this clonotype. Here the CDR3 reads CASSQGQGNEQYV. The CDR3 DNA reads TGTGCCAGCAGCCAGGGACAGGGGAACGAGCAGTACGTC. This chain uses TRBV7-9 with TRBJ2-7; 10 bases map to TRBD1. Germline V gives CDR1 SEHNR, CDR2 FQNEAQ (reference sequence). This CDR3 region has 13 residues. Germline trimming cut 5 bases from V and 5 bases from J; bases unmatched to any gene: 3.

At least ten counts were recorded for this clonotype. V and J are TRBV28 and TRBJ2-7; 9 nucleotides line up with TRBD1. Germline CDR1 is MDHEN and CDR2 is SYDVKM. With V trimmed by 5 bases and J by 4 bases, 3 bases remained unmatched. The length of the CDR3 is 13 residues. DNA of the CDR3: TGTGCCAGCAGTGAGACAGGGGGTTACGAGCAGTACGTC. Its protein is CASSETGGYEQYV.

This clonotype has a count of ten or more. The J gene is TRBJ1-5, the V gene TRBV2; a weak D match, TRBD1 (5 bases). The ends were cut back, 7 bases at V and 1 base at J, with 11 bases in the middle. CDR3 size: 14 residues. The germline CDR1 and CDR2 sequences are SNHLY and FYNNEI. The CDR3 sequence: CASTGGTSNQPQHF. CDR3 bases: TGTGCCAGCACCGGCGGGACGAGCAATCAGCCCCAGCATTTT. Using reference TRBV2 and TRBJ1-5 for the parts outside the CDR3, the full variable domain is EPEVTQTPSHQVTQMGQEVILRCVPISNHLYFYWYRQILGQKVEFLVSFYNNEISEKSEIFDDQFSVERPDGSNFTLKIRSTKLEDSAMYFCASTGGTSNQPQHFGDGTRLSIL.

This clonotype was recorded at least ten times. This chain connects TRBV20-1 to TRBJ2-7; 8 bases match TRBD1. This CDR3 has 14 residues. Germline CDR1 is DFQATT and CDR2 is SNEGSKA (reference sequence). The J segment lost 5 bases and the V segment lost 2 bases, leaving 8 bases of the junction unmatched. CDR3 coding DNA: TGCAGTGCTAGACCACAGGGGGTTAAGGACGAGCAGTACTTC. It yields the protein CSARPQGVKDEQYF.

This clonotype was detected ten times or more. The J gene is TRBJ2-1, the V gene TRBV5-6; no clear D. The V and J ends lost 6 bases and 2 bases respectively, with 12 bases between them. The CDR3 runs to 14 residues. In germline, CDR1 is SGHDT, CDR2 YYEEEE. The CDR3 region is CASTDAGPYNEQFF. The CDR3 coding sequence is TGTGCCAGCACCGACGCCGGCCCCTACAATGAGCAGTTCTTC.

This clonotype was counted many times. V gene TRBV9 combines with J gene TRBJ2-2; D may be TRBD2 (5 bases). Between the trimmed V and J ends, which lost 0 bases and 2 bases, there was a span of 8 bases. Germline CDR1 SGDLS, CDR2 YYNGEE. The CDR3 runs 15 residues. The CDR3 DNA follows: TGTGCCAGCAGCGTAGAGACTATCAACACCGGGGAGCTGTTTTTT. This gives the protein CASSVETINTGELFF.

In this sample, this clonotype turned up many times. This sequence joins TRBV2 and TRBJ1-2, with D tentatively TRBD1 (6 bases). This CDR3 contains 14 residues. Trimming pared 5 bases from V and 6 bases from J, leaving 16 bases between. The germline V gene has CDR1 SNHLY and CDR2 FYNNEI. The CDR3 DNA reads as TGTGCCAGCAGTCCTCGTGCAGGGGCGGATGGCTACACCTTC. This codes for CASSPRAGADGYTF. The complete variable domain, with remaining parts taken from reference TRBV2 and TRBJ1-2, reads EPEVTQTPSHQVTQMGQEVILRCVPISNHLYFYWYRQILGQKVEFLVSFYNNEISEKSEIFDDQFSVERPDGSNFTLKIRSTKLEDSAMYFCASSPRAGADGYTFGSGTRLTVV.